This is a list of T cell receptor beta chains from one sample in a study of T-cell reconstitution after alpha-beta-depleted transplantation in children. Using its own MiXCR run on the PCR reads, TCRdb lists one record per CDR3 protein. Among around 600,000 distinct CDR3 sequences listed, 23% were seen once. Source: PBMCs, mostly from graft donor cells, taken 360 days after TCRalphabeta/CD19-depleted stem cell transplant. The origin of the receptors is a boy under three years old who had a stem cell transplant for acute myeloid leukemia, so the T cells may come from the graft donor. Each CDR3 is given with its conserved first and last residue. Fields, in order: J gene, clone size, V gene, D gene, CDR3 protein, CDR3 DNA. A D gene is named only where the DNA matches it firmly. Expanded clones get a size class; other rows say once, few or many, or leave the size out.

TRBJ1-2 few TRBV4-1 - CASSQDAKGLRSYTF TGCGCCAGCAGCCAAGATGCAAAAGGCCTCCGAAGCTACACCTTC
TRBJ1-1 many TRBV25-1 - CASSDRVVSDTEAFF TGTGCCAGCAGTGACAGGGTTGTTAGTGACACTGAAGCTTTCTTT
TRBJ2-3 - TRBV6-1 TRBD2 CASSIAGGTDTQYF TGTGCCAGCAGTATAGCGGGGGGCACAGATACGCAGTATTTT
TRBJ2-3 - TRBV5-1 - CASSLELTPPDTQYF TGCGCCAGCAGCTTGGAGCTCACACCCCCAGATACGCAGTATTTT
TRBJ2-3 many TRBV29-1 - CSVESDGTDTQYF TGCAGCGTTGAAAGCGACGGCACAGATACGCAGTATTTT
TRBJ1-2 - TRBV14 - CASSQDLGPLYGYTF TGTGCCAGCAGCCAAGATCTCGGGCCTCTCTATGGCTACACCTTC
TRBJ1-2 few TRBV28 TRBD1 CASSGDRAYGYTF TGTGCCAGCAGTGGAGACAGGGCCTATGGCTACACCTTC
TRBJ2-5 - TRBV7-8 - CASSFETGFGQETQYF TGTGCCAGCAGCTTTGAGACCGGCTTTGGGCAAGAGACCCAGTACTTC
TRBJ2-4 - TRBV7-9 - CASSSVRQTNIQYF TGTGCCAGCAGCAGCGTTCGGCAGACAAACATTCAGTACTTC
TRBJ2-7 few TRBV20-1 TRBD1 CSARAGQGAYEQYF TGCAGTGCTAGAGCCGGACAGGGCGCCTACGAGCAGTACTTC
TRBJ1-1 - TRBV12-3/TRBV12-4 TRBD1 CASGTGGLNTEAFF TGTGCCAGCGGAACAGGGGGCTTGAACACTGAAGCTTTCTTT